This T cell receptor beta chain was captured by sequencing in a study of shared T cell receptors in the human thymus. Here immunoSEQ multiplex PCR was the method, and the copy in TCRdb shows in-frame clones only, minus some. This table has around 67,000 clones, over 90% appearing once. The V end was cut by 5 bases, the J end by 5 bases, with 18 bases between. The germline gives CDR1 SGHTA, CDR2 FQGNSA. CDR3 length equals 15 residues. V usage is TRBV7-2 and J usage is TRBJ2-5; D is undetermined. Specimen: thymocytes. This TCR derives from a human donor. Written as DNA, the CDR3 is TGTGCCAGCAGCCTGTTCTCTGCTTCGAGTGAGACCCAGTACTTC. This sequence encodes CASSLFSASSETQYF.